Presented here are 2 T cell receptor beta chains from one specimen sequenced in a study of TIL therapy for anti-PD-1-resistant metastatic lung cancer. The immunoSEQ assay was v3. Method: immunoSEQ multiplex PCR; TCRdb's copy keeps in-frame clones and lacks some. This table holds about 36,000 clones, more than 60% found once. The sample's time point: pre-treatment sample, taken before nivolumab and TIL therapy. The material was blood, obtained at baseline. All receptors derive from a person between 25 and 79 years old with non-small cell lung cancer.

This chain joins TRBV6-5 and TRBJ1-2, with 8 bases aligning to TRBD1. The trim removed 4 bases at V and 3 bases at J, leaving 10 bases unmatched. The germline V gene has CDR1 MNHEY and CDR2 SVGAGI. This CDR3 is 16 amino acids long. As DNA, the CDR3 is TGTGCCAGCAGTTTCGGGACAGGCGTGAGGGACTATGGCTACACCTTC. It is translated as CASSFGTGVRDYGYTF.

The rearrangement links TRBV2 to TRBJ1-5; D not resolved. The germline V gene has CDR1 SNHLY and CDR2 FYNNEI. With 5 bases removed from V and 3 bases from J, the gap between germline ends came to 14 bases. This CDR3 is 15 amino acids long. DNA of the CDR3: TGTGCCAGCAGTCCCACGGCGGGGTACAATCAGCCCCAGCATTTT. Translated, it gives CASSPTAGYNQPQHF.